The 5 T cell receptor beta chains below all came from one sample that was sequenced in a study of blood T cell repertoires in COVID-19. Assay used: immunoSEQ multiplex PCR; TCRdb lists only in-frame clones, some missing. Among about 250,000 clones listed, 84% were seen once. Sequenced sample: peripheral blood. These receptors came from a man between 50 and 59 years old with acute or convalescent COVID-19.

This chain connects TRBV7-2 to TRBJ2-3; possible D gene TRBD1, 6 bases. This CDR3 contains 14 residues. Per germline, CDR1 SGHTA and CDR2 FQGNSA. V lost 5 bases and J 2 bases, leaving 11 bases between the germline ends. CDR3: CASSEGHHTDTQYF. In nucleotides, the CDR3 is TGTGCCAGCAGCGAGGGACACCACACAGATACGCAGTATTTT. The complete variable domain, with remaining parts taken from reference TRBV7-2 and TRBJ2-3, reads GAGVSQSPSNKVTEKGKDVELRCDPISGHTALYWYRQSLGQGLEFLIYFQGNSAPDKSGLPSDRFSAERTGGSVSTLTIQRTQQEDSAVYLCASSEGHHTDTQYFGPGTRLTVL.

The rearrangement links TRBV11-2 to TRBJ2-5; D is perhaps TRBD2 (5 bases). The V gene lost 6 bases and the J gene lost 5 bases, with 13 bases spanning the gap. Germline loops: CDR1 SGHAT, CDR2 FQNNGV. The length of the CDR3 is 13 residues. The CDR3 region is CASRAARGETQYF. Written as DNA, the CDR3 is TGTGCCAGCAGGGCCGCTCGCGGGGAGACCCAGTACTTC.

V is TRBV10-3 and J is TRBJ1-1; no clear D. The CDR3 loop spans 13 amino acids. V lost 10 bases to trimming and J lost 0 bases, with 12 bases between them. Germline V gene data show CDR1 as ENHRY and CDR2 as SYGVKD. CDR3: CATWPDMNTEAFF. CDR3 coding DNA: TGTGCCACCTGGCCCGATATGAACACTGAAGCTTTCTTT.

Here the CDR3 DNA reads TGTGCCAGCAGCTTAAGGCGGGCCTACGAGCAGTACTTC. It codes for CASSLRRAYEQYF. The J gene is TRBJ2-7, the V gene TRBV11-3; a weak D match, TRBD2 (5 bases). Trimming removed 2 bases at V and 2 bases at J, with 7 bases between. In germline, CDR1 is SGHNT, CDR2 YENEEA. This CDR3 has 13 residues. Together with reference TRBV11-3 and TRBJ2-7, the CDR3 gives the full variable domain: EAGVVQSPRYKIIEKKQPVAFWCNPISGHNTLYWYLQNLGQGPELLIRYENEEAVDDSQLPKDRFSAERLKGVDSTLKIQPAELGDSAVYLCASSLRRAYEQYFGPGTRLTVT.

The V gene is TRBV10-3, the J gene TRBJ1-5; D gene ambiguous. The CDR3 contains 14 residues. V was clipped by 4 bases and J by 0 bases, with 7 bases between them. Germline V lookup: CDR1 ENHRY, CDR2 SYGVKD. The CDR3 DNA is TGTGCCATCAGTGCCGGTTATAGCAATCAGCCCCAGCATTTT. It encodes CAISAGYSNQPQHF.